This T cell receptor beta chain came from a study of cytomegalovirus exposure and HLA in healthy donors. Clones were read by immunoSEQ multiplex PCR, and TCRdb kept only the in-frame ones, dropping some. The data show 120,000 or so clones, roughly nine tenths seen once. Germline V gene lookup returns CDR1 MNHNY and CDR2 SVGAGI (reference sequence). The CDR3 contains 12 residues. The ends lost 7 bases at V and 7 bases at J; junction bases unmatched: 3. V usage is TRBV6-6 and J usage is TRBJ2-2; the match to TRBD1 covers 7 bases. The specimen sequenced was PBMCs. This clonotype originated in a woman younger than 30 in good health and CMV-seronegative. The CDR3: CASIGQDGELFF. The CDR3 nucleotides read TGTGCCAGCATAGGACAGGACGGGGAGCTGTTTTTT.